The 29 T cell receptor beta chains below come from one sample, sequenced in a study of beta chain features in type 1 diabetes. Study-wide points: All four CD4+ subsets of Type 1 diabetes patients contained TCRB CDR3s that were moderately but significantly shorter.

These receptors' antigens are unknown. The sequenced template was cDNA made from the entire isolated RNA. Generated by immunoSEQ multiplex PCR, the TCRdb table keeps only in-frame clones and is missing some. This repertoire shows 13,000 to 15,000 clones, 65% found once; its top ten account for around 0.57%. What was sequenced was stem cell memory CD4+ T cells from blood. The origin of the receptors is a woman aged 18-35 years with type 1 diabetes.

The genes are TRBV6-5 and TRBJ2-1; 7 bases map to TRBD2. The germline V gene has CDR1 MNHEY and CDR2 SVGAGI. CDR3 size: 13 residues. The trim removed 2 bases at V and 10 bases at J, leaving 5 bases unmatched. As DNA, the CDR3 is TGTGCCAGCAGTTACCGGGAGGCCCAAGAGCAGTTCTTC. Its protein product is CASSYREAQEQFF.

This clone was detected once. This sequence joins TRBV13 and TRBJ2-5; TRBD1 matches at 8 bases. The J call is doubtful: the DNA matches TRBJ2-7 better. From germline, CDR1 is PRHDT and CDR2 FYEKMQ (reference sequence). This CDR3 is 15 amino acids long. Here the CDR3 reads CASSMGQVASYEQYF. The CDR3 DNA reads as TGTGCCAGCAGCATGGGACAGGTGGCCTCCTACGAGCAGTACTTC.

This clone was detected only a few times. The V and J genes are TRBV5-1 and TRBJ2-4; D may be TRBD2 (7 bases). The CDR3 spans 17 residues. In germline, CDR1 is SGHRS, CDR2 YFSETQ. The V and J ends lost 4 bases and 0 bases respectively, with 17 bases between them. CDR3 sequence (DNA): TGCGCCAGCAGCACTGGGGGGGGCGAAGGAGCCAAAAACATTCAGTACTTC. The encoded protein is CASSTGGGEGAKNIQYF.

Only a few counts were recorded for this clone. CDR3 DNA: TGTGCCAGCTCACCACGGGGCAATAGCAATCAGCCCCAGCATTTT. As protein: CASSPRGNSNQPQHF. This chain links TRBV18 with TRBJ1-5; D perhaps matches TRBD1 (5 bases). The germline CDR1 and CDR2 sequences are KGHSH and LQKENI. The CDR3 is 15 residues long. V lost 1 base, J lost 0 bases, and 7 bases lay in between.

The rearrangement uses TRBV4-3 and TRBJ1-4, with 10 bases fitting TRBD1. Trimming removed 4 bases from V and 7 bases from J; junction bases left unmatched: 6. The CDR3 has 15 amino acids. Germline lookup yields CDR1 LGHNA and CDR2 YSLEER. The CDR3 spells CASSPGTGESEKLFF. The CDR3 coding sequence is TGCGCCAGCAGCCCTGGGACAGGGGAATCTGAAAAACTGTTTTTT.

This clone has more than one count but fewer than ten. The chain couples TRBV28 to TRBJ2-7; 10 nucleotides match TRBD2. From germline, CDR1 is MDHEN and CDR2 SYDVKM. The CDR3 is 18 residues long. J was trimmed by 0 bases and V by 2 bases; bases with no gene match: 10. The CDR3 here is CASSLTSGIIVSSYEQYF. The CDR3, as DNA: TGTGCCAGCAGTTTAACTAGCGGGATCATTGTAAGCTCCTACGAGCAGTACTTC.

As for this clone: Other DNA sequences from this sample encode an identical CDR3 as well. The V call is TRBV29-1, the J call TRBJ2-2; TRBD2 might be the D (6 bases). V was clipped by 7 bases and J by 4 bases, with 10 bases between them. Germline V CDR1 and CDR2: SQVTM, ANQGSEA. The CDR3 consists of 12 residues. CDR3 amino acids: CSAGEPTGELFF. CDR3 in DNA: TGCAGCGCGGGAGAGCCCACCGGGGAGCTGTTTTTT.

This chain links TRBV30 with TRBJ2-1; D is ambiguous. This CDR3 region has 15 residues. CDR1 GTSNPN and CDR2 SVGIG come from the germline V gene (reference sequence). Deletions cut 0 bases from V and 10 bases from J, with 19 bases between. CDR3 nucleotide sequence: TGTGCCTGGAGTGTACAAGAGCCTCCTGACTGGGAGCAGTTCTTC. Protein: CAWSVQEPPDWEQFF.

The CDR3 coding sequence is TGTGCCAGCAGTTTACAACAGATGAACACTGAAGCTTTCTTT. It is translated as CASSLQQMNTEAFF. The V and J genes are TRBV28 and TRBJ1-1; the D is unclear. This CDR3 contains 14 residues. Germline V gives CDR1 MDHEN, CDR2 SYDVKM. V lost 2 bases and J 0 bases, leaving 7 bases between the germline ends. Supplemented by reference TRBV28 and TRBJ1-1, the full variable domain reads DVKVTQSSRYLVKRTGEKVFLECVQDMDHENMFWYRQDPGLGLRLIYFSYDVKMKEKGDIPEGYSVSREKKERFSLILESASTNQTSMYLCASSLQQMNTEAFFGQGTRLTVV.

V usage is TRBV5-1 and J usage is TRBJ2-3; 9 bases agree with TRBD2. This CDR3 is built from 16 residues. The germline V gene encodes CDR1 SGHRS and CDR2 YFSETQ. J gave up 2 bases and V 0 bases, and 4 bases lay outside the gene matches. CDR3 region: CASSLAASGNTDTQYF. For the CDR3, the DNA is TGCGCCAGCAGCTTGGCGGCTAGCGGGAACACAGATACGCAGTATTTT.

The chain has TRBV4-3 and TRBJ1-2; 10 positions agree with TRBD1. J gave up 8 bases and V 4 bases, and 4 bases lay outside the gene matches. Germline V gene sequence: CDR1 LGHNA, CDR2 YSLEER. The CDR3 consists of 13 residues. The DNA of the CDR3 is TGCGCCAGCAGCCGGACAGGGGGTCGGGGCTACACCTTC. This encodes CASSRTGGRGYTF.

This chain joins TRBV29-1 and TRBJ2-1; a possible D gene is TRBD1 (6 bases). V was trimmed by 0 bases and J by 9 bases, leaving 15 bases between them. Germline assignment: CDR1 SQVTM and CDR2 ANQGSEA. This CDR3 spans 14 amino acids. CDR3 loop: CSVEEGATAAEQFF. CDR3 sequence (DNA): TGCAGCGTTGAAGAGGGGGCGACGGCGGCTGAGCAGTTCTTC.

This clone appeared a few times. The rearrangement links TRBV14 to TRBJ1-1, with TRBD1 matching 8 bases. Losses at the gene ends were 4 bases for V and 0 bases for J; bases not matched to a gene: 1. The germline V gene has CDR1 SGHDN and CDR2 FVKESK. This CDR3 has 14 amino acids. The CDR3 coding sequence is TGTGCCAGCAGCCGGGGACAGGTGAACACTGAAGCTTTCTTT. It is translated as CASSRGQVNTEAFF.

The chain has TRBV30 and TRBJ1-4; possible D gene TRBD1, 6 bases. Germline CDR1 is GTSNPN and CDR2 is SVGIG (reference sequence). The CDR3 length is 13 residues. V lost 8 bases and J lost 4, with 14 bases in between. CDR3 protein: CAGRTELNEKLFF. In DNA form, the CDR3 reads TGTGCCGGACGGACAGAGCTTAATGAAAAACTGTTTTTT.

This clone was seen just once. Written as DNA, the CDR3 is TGTGCCAGCTCACCATCGAGTGTTATCGAGCAGTACTTC. Amino acids: CASSPSSVIEQYF. The V and J genes are TRBV18 and TRBJ2-7; unclear D gene. Germline CDR1 KGHSH, CDR2 LQKENI. V lost 2 bases to trimming and J lost 6 bases, with 11 bases between them. CDR3 length: 13 amino acids.

This rearrangement joins TRBV7-9 to TRBJ1-2; 7 bases are shared with TRBD1. The CDR3 contains 13 residues. The germline V gene has CDR1 SEHNR and CDR2 FQNEAQ (reference sequence). V lost 6 bases and J lost 6; bases outside the gene matches: 7. CDR3 sequence (DNA): TGTGCCAGCAGTTACCGACAGGGTCATGGCTACACCTTC. Its translation: CASSYRQGHGYTF.

V and J are TRBV2 and TRBJ1-5; D is ambiguous. The V gene lost 2 bases and the J gene lost 1 base, with 15 bases spanning the gap. CDR3 size: 17 residues. Germline CDR1 reads SNHLY; CDR2 reads FYNNEI. In nucleotides, the CDR3 is TGTGCCAGCAGTGAAAGGTCAGGCCTTGGGAGCAATCAGCCCCAGCATTTT. It translates to CASSERSGLGSNQPQHF.

The V and J genes are TRBV4-2 and TRBJ2-7, with 7 bases aligning to TRBD1. Trimming removed 3 bases from V and 2 bases from J; junction bases left unmatched: 10. CDR3 length: 16 amino acids. From germline, CDR1 is LGHNA and CDR2 YNFKEQ. CDR3 residues: CASSQAGTDVPYEQYF. As DNA, the CDR3 is TGTGCCAGCAGCCAGGCCGGGACAGATGTTCCCTACGAGCAGTACTTC.

The V and J genes are TRBV27 and TRBJ2-7; 7 bases fit TRBD1. Germline trimming cut 0 bases from V and 0 bases from J; bases unmatched to any gene: 5. CDR3 length: 16 amino acids. The germline V gene encodes CDR1 MNHEY and CDR2 SMNVEV (reference sequence). This chain's CDR3 is CASSLSRQGYSYEQYF. In DNA, the CDR3 is TGTGCCAGCAGTTTATCGCGACAGGGCTACTCCTACGAGCAGTACTTC.

The rearrangement uses TRBV6-5 and TRBJ2-4; a weak D match, TRBD2 (5 bases). V was clipped by 0 bases and J by 7 bases, with 13 bases between them. The CDR3 totals 15 residues. Germline V gives CDR1 MNHEY, CDR2 SVGAGI. CDR3 nucleotides: TGTGCCAGCAGTTACTCAAGTAGGGAGCGGAACATTCAGTACTTC. This translates into CASSYSSRERNIQYF.

The chain has TRBV6-6 and TRBJ1-3; D remains unclear. Per the germline V gene, CDR1 is MNHNY and CDR2 is SVGAGI (reference sequence). Deletions cut 2 bases from V and 0 bases from J, with 5 bases between. The CDR3 is made up of 14 amino acids. CDR3 nucleotides: TGTGCCAGCAGTTACGGGAGCTCTGGAAACACCATATATTTT. Protein product: CASSYGSSGNTIYF.

The chain links TRBV5-4 to TRBJ2-3; 7 positions agree with TRBD1. The CDR3 sequence is 13 residues long. CDR1 and CDR2 from the germline V gene are SGHNT and YYREEE (reference sequence). After removal of 4 bases from V and 5 bases from J, the junction contained 4 bases not matched to a gene. The CDR3 loop reads CASSHDREDTQYF. The CDR3, as DNA: TGTGCCAGCAGCCACGACAGGGAAGATACGCAGTATTTT. Full variable domain (rest looked up from reference TRBV5-4 and TRBJ2-3): ETGVTQSPTHLIKTRGQQVTLRCSSQSGHNTVSWYQQALGQGPQFIFQYYREEENGRGNFPPRFSGLQFPNYSSELNVNALELDDSALYLCASSHDREDTQYFGPGTRLTVL.

This clone came up a few times. The chain joins TRBV7-8 to TRBJ2-3, with 9 bases aligning to TRBD2. The CDR3 runs to 16 residues. V lost 7 bases and J lost 3; bases outside the gene matches: 11. Looked up from germline, CDR1 is SGHVS and CDR2 is FQNEAQ. The CDR3 protein is CASTPWGGRGTDTQYF. The CDR3 DNA is TGTGCCAGCACCCCTTGGGGCGGGAGGGGTACAGATACGCAGTATTTT.

The V call is TRBV7-2, the J call TRBJ1-4, with a weak D call TRBD1 (6 bases). The CDR3 runs 15 residues. Germline-derived CDR1 and CDR2 are SGHTA and FQGNSA. The ends were cut back, 1 base at V and 8 bases at J, with 14 bases in the middle. The CDR3: CASSLVGPGTEKLFF. The CDR3 region has the DNA TGTGCCAGCAGCTTAGTGGGGCCGGGGACAGAAAAACTGTTTTTT.

This clone has only one observation. The chain joins TRBV5-1 to TRBJ2-3; tentative D call: TRBD2 (6 bases). V lost 2 bases, J lost 5 bases, and 12 bases lay in between. CDR3 length: 14 residues. From germline, CDR1 is SGHRS and CDR2 YFSETQ. This CDR3 reads CASSFSGEEDTQYF. The CDR3 region has the DNA TGCGCCAGCAGCTTCTCGGGGGAAGAAGATACGCAGTATTTT.

The chain links TRBV9 to TRBJ2-5; the match to TRBD2 covers 11 bases. Losses at the gene ends were 2 bases for V and 5 bases for J; bases not matched to a gene: 5. Germline CDR1 SGDLS, CDR2 YYNGEE. This CDR3 comprises 15 residues. CDR3 DNA: TGTGCCAGCAGCGTGACTAGCGGGACGGGGGAGACCCAGTACTTC. Translation: CASSVTSGTGETQYF. Using reference TRBV9 and TRBJ2-5 for the parts outside the CDR3, the full variable domain is DSGVTQTPKHLITATGQRVTLRCSPRSGDLSVYWYQQSLDQGLQFLIQYYNGEERAKGNILERFSAQQFPDLHSELNLSSLELGDSALYFCASSVTSGTGETQYFGPGTRLLVL.

The rearrangement uses TRBV19 and TRBJ2-1; 7 nucleotides line up with TRBD1. J was trimmed by 8 bases and V by 5 bases; bases with no gene match: 6. From germline, CDR1 is LNHDA and CDR2 SQIVND (reference sequence). This CDR3 is 13 amino acids long. CDR3 in DNA: TGTGCCAGTAGTTGGGGACAGCTGGATGAGCAGTTCTTC. Encoded protein: CASSWGQLDEQFF. Complete variable domain (other parts from reference TRBV19 and TRBJ2-1): DGGITQSPKYLFRKEGQNVTLSCEQNLNHDAMYWYRQDPGQGLRLIYYSQIVNDFQKGDIAEGYSVSREKKESFPLTVTSAQKNPTAFYLCASSWGQLDEQFFGPGTRLTVL.

The gene calls are TRBV18 and TRBJ1-2; 7 positions match TRBD1. This CDR3 contains 15 residues. In germline, CDR1 is KGHSH, CDR2 LQKENI. Trimming at V came to 3 bases and at J to 4 bases, leaving 8 bases not matched to a gene. The CDR3 protein is CASSPKGAIGYGYTF. The CDR3 DNA sequence: TGTGCCAGCTCACCTAAGGGGGCGATTGGCTATGGCTACACCTTC.

This clone has only a few counts. This chain connects TRBV5-1 to TRBJ2-1; D is possibly TRBD2 (6 bases). Germline V gene data show CDR1 as SGHRS and CDR2 as YFSETQ. The germline V and J ends were trimmed by 0 bases and 9 bases, with 13 bases remaining between them. The CDR3 is 14 residues long. The CDR3 nucleotides are TGCGCCAGCAGCTTGGACACCGGGAGACCTGAGCAGTTCTTC. This translates into CASSLDTGRPEQFF.